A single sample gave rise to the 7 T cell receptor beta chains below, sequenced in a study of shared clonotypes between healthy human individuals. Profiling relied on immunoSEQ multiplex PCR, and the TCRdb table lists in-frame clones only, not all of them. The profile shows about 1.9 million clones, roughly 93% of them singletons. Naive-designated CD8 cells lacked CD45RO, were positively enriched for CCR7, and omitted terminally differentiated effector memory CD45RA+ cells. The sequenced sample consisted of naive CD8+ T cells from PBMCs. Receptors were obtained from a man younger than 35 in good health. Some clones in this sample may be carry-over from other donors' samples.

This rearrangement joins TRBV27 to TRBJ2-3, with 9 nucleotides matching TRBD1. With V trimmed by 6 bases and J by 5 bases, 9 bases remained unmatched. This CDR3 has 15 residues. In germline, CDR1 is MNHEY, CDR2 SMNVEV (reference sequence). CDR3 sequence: CASSLNPTGGDTQYF. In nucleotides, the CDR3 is TGTGCCAGCAGCCTCAACCCGACAGGGGGAGATACGCAGTATTTT.

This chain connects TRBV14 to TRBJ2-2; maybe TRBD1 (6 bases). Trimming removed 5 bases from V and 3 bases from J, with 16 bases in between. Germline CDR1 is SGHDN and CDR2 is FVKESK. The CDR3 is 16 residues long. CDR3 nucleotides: TGTGCCAGCAGCACACGAGCTTACAGGGACACCGGGGAGCTGTTTTTT. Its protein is CASSTRAYRDTGELFF.

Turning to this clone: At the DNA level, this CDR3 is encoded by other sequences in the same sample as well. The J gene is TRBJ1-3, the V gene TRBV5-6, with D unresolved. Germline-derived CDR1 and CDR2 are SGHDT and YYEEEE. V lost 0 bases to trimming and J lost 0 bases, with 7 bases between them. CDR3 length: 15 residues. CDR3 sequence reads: CASSLAGFSGNTIYF. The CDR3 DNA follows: TGTGCCAGCAGCTTGGCCGGCTTCTCTGGAAACACCATATATTTT.

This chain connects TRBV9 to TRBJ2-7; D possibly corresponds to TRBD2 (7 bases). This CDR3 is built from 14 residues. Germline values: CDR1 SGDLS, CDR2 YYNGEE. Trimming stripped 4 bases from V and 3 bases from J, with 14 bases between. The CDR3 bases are TGTGCCAGCAGCCGAGGGGGGGCGGTCTACGAGCAGTACTTC. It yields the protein CASSRGGAVYEQYF.

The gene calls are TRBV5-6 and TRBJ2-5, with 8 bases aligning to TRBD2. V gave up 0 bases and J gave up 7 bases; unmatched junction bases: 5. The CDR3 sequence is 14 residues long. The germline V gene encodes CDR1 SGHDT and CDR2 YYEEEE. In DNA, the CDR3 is TGTGCCAGCAGCTTGGGTGGCCGGGAGGGGACCCAGTACTTC. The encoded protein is CASSLGGREGTQYF.

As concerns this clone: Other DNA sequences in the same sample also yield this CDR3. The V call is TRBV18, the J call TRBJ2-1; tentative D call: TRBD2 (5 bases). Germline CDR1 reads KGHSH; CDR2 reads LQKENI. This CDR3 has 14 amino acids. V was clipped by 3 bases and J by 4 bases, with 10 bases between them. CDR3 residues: CASSPSGNYNEQFF. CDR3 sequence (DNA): TGTGCCAGCTCACCTTCCGGGAATTACAATGAGCAGTTCTTC.

The CDR3 sequence: CASTWGQGAYEQYF. The CDR3 DNA is TGTGCCAGCACTTGGGGACAGGGGGCCTACGAGCAGTACTTC. This chain joins TRBV28 and TRBJ2-7; 11 nucleotides line up with TRBD1. With V trimmed by 7 bases and J by 2 bases, 4 bases remained unmatched. This CDR3 comprises 14 residues. Germline lookup yields CDR1 MDHEN and CDR2 SYDVKM.